This T cell receptor beta chain stems from a study of blood T cell repertoires in COVID-19 (dated by TCRdb to the early 2020s). Study-wide context: Samples from collaborators originated in the United States, Italy and Spain and spanned both the acute and convalescent phases of COVID-19. The prospective study material was composed of cDNA or gDNA derived from T cells, B-cell-depleted T cells, or PBMCs. The dataset comprised deeply sampled blood TCRbeta repertoires from subjects exposed to, actively infected with, or recovered from COVID-19. The repertoires were released in a freely available public database intended as a resource for research on the immune response to SARS-CoV-2. The samples were drawn from the first 160 participants of the ongoing ImmuneRACE study and from some 1,300 subjects provided by 6 global collaborators. Nearly every sample came with metadata listing a de-identified subject ID, COVID-19 status, age in years and sex. Where HLA class I and class II types were available, the types were taken from metadata supplied by the sample provider, not from assay-based typing.

Enrolling through a virtual design, the prospective study's participants ranged in age from roughly 18 to 95 years and lived across approximately 25 United States geographic areas. In the prospective study, participants were assigned to cohorts based on the clinical history participants reported in a screening survey and a study questionnaire. Each participant in the prospective study had whole blood, serum and a nasopharyngeal or oropharyngeal swab collected by mobile phlebotomists. Additional blood draws and questionnaires over an approximately 2-month period could optionally be provided by prospective study participants. Blood samples from the prospective study were shipped frozen or at room temperature prior to DNA extraction. TCRbeta CDR3 regions were amplified from genomic DNA using the immunoSEQ Assay, a bias-controlled multiplex PCR. The published analysis was carried out like this. The number of nucleated cells in each sample was estimated by amplification of reference gene primers within the assay. To quantify the absolute abundance of each unique TCRbeta CDR3 rearrangement, sequence reads were collapsed and filtered. For each sample, productive Simpson clonality was calculated as the square root of Simpson's diversity index over productive rearrangements. This immuneACCESS table, as held by TCRdb, lists in-frame sequences with V and J called but not all clones. Of the missing ones, under half trace to an unresolved V gene in checked studies; the others have no known cause. Clonal size and the V and J genes are those of that table, whereas D and trimming came from the DNA. This sample gives about 200,000 clones in total; 65% to 85% of them show up just once. The leading ten clones occupy nearly 7.5% of the sample.

Turning to this clone: Its specific antigen is unknown. Qualities for individual bases were not recorded, and no much larger clone is one base off.

Summary of the overall study and its limitations: How much clinical and demographic metadata was included differed by source and by participant, and the metadata was provided uncurated.

Trimming costs V 2 bases and J 4 bases, and their ends lie 15 bases apart. From cysteine to phenylalanine, the CDR3 is 16 amino acids long. Of all the DNA, just the CDR3 is kept, 48 bases in frame from base 1. CDR1 and CDR2 are read off the germline V gene as SNHLY and FYNNEI. The sequence is built from TRBV2 and TRBJ1-5, and the D gene may be TRBD1, 5 bases matching. This TCR derives from a woman in her forties with acute COVID-19. Sample: PBMCs or T cells enriched from blood (not recorded which). The DNA sequence is as follows: TGTGCCAGCAGTGAACGGCCTAATAAGGGGAATCAGCCCCAGCATTTT. This gives the protein CASSERPNKGNQPQHF.